Below, 27 T cell receptor beta chains from the same sample are listed, as sequenced in a study of cytomegalovirus exposure and HLA in healthy donors. Primers for the PCR totalled 60 Vbeta and 13 Jbeta. Clones were read by immunoSEQ multiplex PCR, and TCRdb kept only the in-frame ones, dropping some. The sample comprises roughly 140,000 clones, around 80% of which are singletons, and just under 3% rests with the top ten. Sequencing used PBMCs. The receptors originated from a female donor in good health and CMV-seronegative.

This chain connects TRBV27 to TRBJ2-1; a possible D gene is TRBD1 (6 bases). The ends were cut back, 5 bases at V and 6 bases at J, with 14 bases in the middle. There are 14 residues in the CDR3. Germline values: CDR1 MNHEY, CDR2 SMNVEV (reference sequence). The CDR3 spells CASSTVDRTNEQFF. The CDR3 DNA is TGTGCCAGCAGTACAGTGGACAGAACCAATGAGCAGTTCTTC.

This chain uses TRBV14 with TRBJ2-7; a weak D match, TRBD2 (7 bases). This CDR3 comprises 15 residues. Trimming shortened V by 4 bases and J by 3 bases, and 16 bases separated the two germline ends. Per the germline V gene, CDR1 is SGHDN and CDR2 is FVKESK. The CDR3: CASSRGGGTFYEQYF. The CDR3 DNA sequence: TGTGCCAGCAGCCGGGGGGGAGGGACATTCTACGAGCAGTACTTC. The variable domain in full, completed from reference TRBV14 and TRBJ2-7, reads EAGVTQFPSHSVIEKGQTVTLRCDPISGHDNLYWYRRVMGKEIKFLLHFVKESKQDESGMPNNRFLAERTGGTYSTLKVQPAELEDSGVYFCASSRGGGTFYEQYFGPGTRLTVT.

This chain joins TRBV6-1 and TRBJ1-1, with a weak D call TRBD1 (6 bases). This CDR3 has 12 residues. Germline loops: CDR1 MNHNS, CDR2 SASEGT. V lost 6 bases, J lost 10 bases, and 15 bases lay in between. The CDR3 here is CASRNREVGAFF. CDR3 nucleotide sequence: TGTGCCAGCAGAAACAGGGAAGTGGGAGCTTTCTTT.

On this clone: The germline gene is not matched at one end of the junction; a read error may be the cause. V gene TRBV29-1 combines with J gene TRBJ1-2; D is unresolved. Germline-derived CDR1 and CDR2 are SQVTM and ANQGSEA. CDR3 length equals 14 residues. In DNA, the CDR3 is TGCAGCGCCGGAAGGATAACTGAGAACTATGGCTACCCCTTC. Translation gives CSAGRITENYGYPF.

This clone was seen more than once but under ten times. This chain uses TRBV4-2 with TRBJ1-1; D is undetermined. V was trimmed by 4 bases and J by 1 base, leaving 10 bases between them. CDR1 LGHNA and CDR2 YNFKEQ come from the germline V gene. The CDR3 covers 14 residues. The CDR3 coding sequence is TGTGCCAGCAGCCCCGGACTGGGGAACACTGAAGCTTTCTTT. Amino acid sequence: CASSPGLGNTEAFF.

The J gene is TRBJ1-2, the V gene TRBV27, with a tentative D call TRBD1 (5 bases). Germline V gene lookup returns CDR1 MNHEY and CDR2 SMNVEV (reference sequence). Trimming stripped 0 bases from V and 3 bases from J, with 17 bases between. There are 17 residues in the CDR3. The CDR3 DNA is TGTGCCAGCAGTTTATCGAGTAAGGGGACTCCAGACTATGGCTACACCTTC. It codes for CASSLSSKGTPDYGYTF.

V gene TRBV7-2 combines with J gene TRBJ1-1, with 10 bases that match TRBD1. The germline V gene has CDR1 SGHTA and CDR2 FQGNSA. There are 16 residues in the CDR3. Trimming at V came to 6 bases and at J to 4 bases, leaving 11 bases not matched to a gene. This CDR3 is CASSLASRTGGTEAFF. The CDR3 DNA reads TGTGCCAGCAGTCTAGCCTCCCGGACAGGGGGCACTGAAGCTTTCTTT.

In DNA form, the CDR3 reads TGTGCCAGCAGCTTAATTCATAGGCCAGACAGGGCGGACACTGAAGCTTTCTTT. Protein: CASSLIHRPDRADTEAFF. The chain recombines TRBV7-2 with TRBJ1-1; 7 nucleotides match TRBD1. The junction had 15 bases not matched to a gene; V was cut back by 2 bases and J by 3 bases. This CDR3 comprises 18 residues. CDR1 and CDR2 (germline): SGHTA, FQGNSA.

The chain employs TRBV7-6 and TRBJ2-5, with 12 bases matching TRBD2. The V gene end was trimmed by 1 base and the J gene end by 4 bases; junction bases not matched to a gene: 7. The CDR3 covers 17 residues. Germline V lookup: CDR1 SGHVS, CDR2 FNYEAQ. The CDR3 loop reads CASSLDPSGGEVETQYF. The CDR3 DNA reads TGTGCCAGCAGCTTAGATCCTAGCGGGGGGGAAGTAGAGACCCAGTACTTC.

The CDR3 sequence is CASSKTSGGELFF. CDR3 coding DNA: TGTGCCAGCAGTAAGACTAGCGGCGGGGAGCTGTTTTTT. This chain uses TRBV6-4 with TRBJ2-2; TRBD2 agrees at 9 bases. The germline gives CDR1 MRHNA, CDR2 SNTAGT. The CDR3 contains 13 residues. The V segment lost 5 bases and the J segment 7 bases; nucleotides outside the gene matches: 2.

This clone was recorded once. Germline is not matched at one junction end, which may reflect a read error. The chain employs TRBV7-9 and TRBJ1-5; 9 nucleotides match TRBD1. The CDR3 is 16 residues long. Germline values: CDR1 SEHNR, CDR2 FQNEAQ (reference sequence). This CDR3 reads CSSSPPETGGNQPQHF. CDR3 nucleotides: TGTTCCAGCAGCCCACCCGAGACAGGGGGAAATCAGCCCCAGCATTTT.

Concerning this clone: Additional DNA sequences in this sample encode the identical CDR3. V and J are TRBV18 and TRBJ1-1; a weak D match, TRBD1 (6 bases). From germline, CDR1 is KGHSH and CDR2 LQKENI. V dropped 1 base and J dropped 7 bases, with 13 bases sitting between them. The CDR3 sequence is 14 residues long. The CDR3 region is CASSPLPGGSEAFF. Written as DNA, the CDR3 is TGTGCCAGCTCACCACTCCCGGGGGGCAGTGAAGCTTTCTTT. Full variable domain (outside the CDR3, taken from reference TRBV18 and TRBJ1-1): NAGVMQNPRHLVRRRGQEARLRCSPMKGHSHVYWYRQLPEEGLKFMVYLQKENIIDESGMPKERFSAEFPKEGPSILRIQQVVRGDSAAYFCASSPLPGGSEAFFGQGTRLTVV.

The chain has TRBV11-2 and TRBJ2-7; a possible D gene is TRBD2 (7 bases). The germline V gene has CDR1 SGHAT and CDR2 FQNNGV. The germline V and J ends were trimmed by 0 bases and 4 bases, with 22 bases remaining between them. The CDR3 has 18 residues. The CDR3: CASSLDHLGGARSYEQYF. The CDR3 DNA is TGTGCCAGCAGCTTAGATCACCTGGGGGGGGCGCGGTCTTACGAGCAGTACTTC.

V is TRBV19 and J is TRBJ1-5, with 9 bases lining up with TRBD1. The CDR3 covers 15 residues. Germline V gene lookup returns CDR1 LNHDA and CDR2 SQIVND (reference sequence). V shed 8 bases, J shed 6 bases, and the junction held 11 bases outside the gene matches. The CDR3 DNA reads as TGTGCCAGTTGGACTTTGGACAGGGGAGGTCAGCCCCAGCATTTT. Amino acids: CASWTLDRGGQPQHF.

The V and J genes are TRBV10-3 and TRBJ1-2, with a weak D call TRBD1 (5 bases). This CDR3 has 10 residues. CDR1 is ENHRY, CDR2 SYGVKD, per germline. V lost 7 bases and J lost 6, with 6 bases in between. The CDR3 is CAIKGDGYTF. The DNA of the CDR3 is TGTGCCATCAAAGGGGATGGCTACACCTTC.

The chain is built from TRBV7-8 and TRBJ2-7, with 9 bases fitting TRBD2. The CDR3 has 16 amino acids. Germline V gene data show CDR1 as SGHVS and CDR2 as FQNEAQ. With 5 bases clipped from V and 6 bases from J, the junction kept 14 bases outside the gene matches. CDR3 nucleotides: TGTGCCAGCAGCACCCGAGGCGGGAGGGCCAAGGGCGAGCAGTACTTC. Residues: CASSTRGGRAKGEQYF.

The rearrangement uses TRBV29-1 and TRBJ2-1, with D possibly TRBD2 on 7 matching bases. There are 16 residues in the CDR3. The V end lost 0 bases, the J end lost 0 bases, and 12 bases lay between the germline ends. Per the germline V gene, CDR1 is SQVTM and CDR2 is ANQGSEA. CDR3 nucleotides: TGCAGCGTTGAAGATTACGGGGGGCTCTCCTACAATGAGCAGTTCTTC. Protein product: CSVEDYGGLSYNEQFF.

The rearrangement uses TRBV5-5 and TRBJ2-7, with D unresolved. This CDR3 contains 12 residues. V was clipped by 4 bases and J by 9 bases, with 14 bases between them. Germline loops: CDR1 SGHKS, CDR2 YYEKEE (reference sequence). DNA of the CDR3: TGTGCCAGCAGCCTTGACTCCACCGGGCAGTACTTC. Translation gives CASSLDSTGQYF.

The V gene is TRBV5-4, the J gene TRBJ2-1; D is unclear. Germline V gene sequence: CDR1 SGHNT, CDR2 YYREEE (reference sequence). CDR3 length equals 13 residues. V was trimmed by 4 bases and J by 5 bases, leaving 10 bases between them. The CDR3 DNA reads as TGTGCCAGCAGCACCCGCCTAAACAATGAGCAGTTCTTC. It specifies CASSTRLNNEQFF.

V and J are TRBV16 and TRBJ1-4; no firm D call. Germline V gene sequence: CDR1 KGHSY, CDR2 FQNENV. V was cut by 2 bases and J by 5 bases, with 12 bases left in between. The CDR3 runs 15 residues. The CDR3: CASSQPGVRNEKLFF. The CDR3, as DNA: TGTGCCAGCAGCCAACCAGGCGTAAGAAATGAAAAACTGTTTTTT.

This chain uses TRBV7-2 with TRBJ2-1, with 13 bases matching TRBD2. Germline lookup yields CDR1 SGHTA and CDR2 FQGNSA. The CDR3 covers 17 residues. Trimming took 5 bases from V and 0 from J; bases not matched to a gene: 4. DNA of the CDR3: TGTGCCAGCAGCCCAAGACTAGCGGGGGGCTCCTACAATGAGCAGTTCTTC. Translation: CASSPRLAGGSYNEQFF.

This CDR3 reads CASRVTGFSGYTF. The CDR3 bases are TGTGCCAGTAGGGTCACGGGGTTCAGTGGCTACACCTTC. The rearrangement uses TRBV19 and TRBJ1-2; unclear D gene. Germline V gives CDR1 LNHDA, CDR2 SQIVND (reference sequence). CDR3 length: 13 residues. V lost 6 bases and J lost 7, with 15 bases in between.

The J gene is TRBJ1-4, the V gene TRBV4-1; 7 nucleotides match TRBD1. After removal of 4 bases from V and 8 bases from J, the junction contained 7 bases not matched to a gene. Per the germline V gene, CDR1 is MGHRA and CDR2 is YSYEKL. The CDR3 is 14 amino acids. The CDR3 nucleotides are TGCGCCAGCAGCCCACAGGGGATGAGAGAAAAACTGTTTTTT. This translates into CASSPQGMREKLFF.

V gene TRBV4-3 combines with J gene TRBJ2-2, with 7 bases that match TRBD1. CDR1 is LGHNA, CDR2 YSLEER, per germline. The CDR3 extends over 17 amino acids. V was pared by 2 bases and J by 6 bases, with 12 bases of the junction left unmatched. The CDR3 here is CASSQNTGAPVSGELFF. The CDR3 DNA sequence: TGCGCCAGCAGCCAAAATACAGGGGCGCCCGTATCCGGGGAGCTGTTTTTT.

The rearrangement joins TRBV5-1 to TRBJ2-2; 11 nucleotides agree with TRBD2. The CDR3 covers 15 residues. V lost 4 bases and J lost 4; bases outside the gene matches: 3. Germline values: CDR1 SGHRS, CDR2 YFSETQ. The CDR3 DNA sequence: TGCGCCAGCAGCATTAGCGGGAGGGCCACCGGGGAGCTGTTTTTT. The encoded protein is CASSISGRATGELFF.

This sequence joins TRBV5-4 and TRBJ2-3, with TRBD1 matching 9 bases. Germline trimming cut 0 bases from V and 10 bases from J; bases unmatched to any gene: 12. Germline values: CDR1 SGHNT, CDR2 YYREEE (reference sequence). The CDR3 consists of 16 residues. The CDR3 region has the DNA TGTGCCAGCAGCTTGGGTGGGACAGGGAGATTGGATGCGCAGTATTTT. It yields the protein CASSLGGTGRLDAQYF. Using reference TRBV5-4 and TRBJ2-3 for the parts outside the CDR3, the full variable domain is ETGVTQSPTHLIKTRGQQVTLRCSSQSGHNTVSWYQQALGQGPQFIFQYYREEENGRGNFPPRFSGLQFPNYSSELNVNALELDDSALYLCASSLGGTGRLDAQYFGPGTRLTVL.

Of note for this clone: An end of the junction differs from the germline gene, which may be a read error. This rearrangement joins TRBV19 to TRBJ1-2; D gene uncertain. CDR1 is LNHDA and CDR2 is SQIVND in the germline V gene (reference sequence). The CDR3 sequence is 12 residues long. CDR3 coding DNA: TGTGCCAGTAGTATGGAGTTCTATGGCTACCCCTTC. This sequence encodes CASSMEFYGYPF.